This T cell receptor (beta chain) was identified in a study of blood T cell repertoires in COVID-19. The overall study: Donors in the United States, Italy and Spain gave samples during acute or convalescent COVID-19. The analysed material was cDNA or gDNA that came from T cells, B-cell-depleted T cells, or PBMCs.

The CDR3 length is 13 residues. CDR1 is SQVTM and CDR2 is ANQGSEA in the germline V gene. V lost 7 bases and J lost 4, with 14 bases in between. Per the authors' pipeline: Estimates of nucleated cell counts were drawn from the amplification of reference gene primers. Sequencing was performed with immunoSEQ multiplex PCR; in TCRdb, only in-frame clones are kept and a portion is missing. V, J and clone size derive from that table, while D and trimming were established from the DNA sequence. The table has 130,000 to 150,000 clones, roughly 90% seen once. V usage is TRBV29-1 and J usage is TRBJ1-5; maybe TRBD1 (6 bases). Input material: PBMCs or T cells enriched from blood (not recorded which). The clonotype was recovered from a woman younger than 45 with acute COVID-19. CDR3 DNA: TGCAGCGCAGTGACAGGCGGGAATCAGCCCCAGCATTTT. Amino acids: CSAVTGGNQPQHF.